This is a list of T cell receptor beta chains from one sample in a study of neurological immune-mediated disorders. TCRdb re-analysed the 5' RACE reads in MiXCR, keeping a single row per CDR3 protein. The sample carries roughly 50,000 distinct CDR3 sequences, 16% recorded once. Sample: PBMCs. Receptor source: a man between 60 and 70 years old in good health. Both conserved end residues are part of each CDR3. D genes are given only for firm matches. Expanded clones get a size class; other rows say once, few or many, or leave the size out.

j_call clone_size v_call d_call cdr3_nt cdr3_aa
TRBJ2-1 many TRBV6-2/TRBV6-3 TRBD2 TGTGCCAGCAGTTACTCTACTAGCGGGAGGAGGAATGAGCAGTTCTTC CASSYSTSGRRNEQFF
TRBJ1-5 many TRBV3-1 . TGTGCCAGCAGCCAAGACCTAGGCGCGGCCGATCAGCCCCAGCATTTT CASSQDLGAADQPQHF
TRBJ2-5 many TRBV29-1 TRBD2 TGCAGCGTTGAAGGGACTAGCGGGAGGTTCGGGTGGGAGACCCAGTACTTC CSVEGTSGRFGWETQYF
TRBJ2-7 many TRBV5-1 TRBD1 TGCGCCAGCAGCTCCGGACAGGGGAGTTTCTACGAGCAGTACTTC CASSSGQGSFYEQYF
TRBJ2-2 . TRBV7-3 TRBD2 TGTGCCAGCAGCTTCGGACTAGTTAAGAGTTCCGGGGAGCTGTTTTTT CASSFGLVKSSGELFF
TRBJ2-7 medium-sized TRBV20-1 TRBD2 TGCAGTGCTAGAGCATTGGAACGGGAGGGATTCTACGAGCAGTACTTC CSARALEREGFYEQYF
TRBJ2-7 many TRBV7-7 TRBD2 TGTGCTAGCAGCTTATCTTCCGGACTAGTTGGCGAGCAGTACTTC CASSLSSGLVGEQYF
TRBJ2-2 . TRBV9 . TGTGCCAGCAGCGAGTCCCAAGGGGAGACCGGGGAGCAGTTTTTT CASSESQGETGEQFF
TRBJ2-7 many TRBV5-6 . TGTGCCAGCAGCTTTCGCGGGGTCGGGTACGAGCAGTACTTC CASSFRGVGYEQYF
TRBJ2-1 many TRBV7-3 TRBD2 TGTGCCAGCAGAGGGCTAGCGGGAGCGGGGGAGCAGTTCTTC CASRGLAGAGEQFF
TRBJ2-3 many TRBV7-2 . TGTGCCAGCAGCTCCCCTTTCGGCACAGATACGCAGTATTTT CASSSPFGTDTQYF
TRBJ2-5 few TRBV18 . TGTGCCAGCTCACCTCCTTGGGACCTGGGGGGAGAGACCCAGTACTTC CASSPPWDLGGETQYF
TRBJ2-5 many TRBV6-5 . TGTGCCAGCAGTTACGAGGACGGATACCAAGAGACCCAGTACTTC CASSYEDGYQETQYF
TRBJ2-7 many TRBV3-1 . TGTGCCAGCAGCCAACGAGGGAAGGCCGAGCAGTACTTC CASSQRGKAEQYF
TRBJ2-1 . TRBV10-3 TRBD2 TGTGCCATACGGGCTAGCGGGAGTTTTACCAATGAGCAGTTCTTC CAIRASGSFTNEQFF
TRBJ1-5 many TRBV29-1 . TGCAGCGTTGCGGTTTATAGCAATCAGCCCCAGCATTTT CSVAVYSNQPQHF
TRBJ2-7 few TRBV3-1 . TGTGCCAGCCCGGAGACCGACGAGCAGTACTTC CASPETDEQYF
TRBJ2-1 many TRBV6-2/TRBV6-3 . TGTGCCAGCAGTTACTCGAAGCGAGGGTCCTACAATGAGCAGTTCTTC CASSYSKRGSYNEQFF
TRBJ2-3 many TRBV28 . TGTGCCAGCTCAACAGGGGGGGCCGTCGGGGATTTT CASSTGGAVGDF
TRBJ2-5 . TRBV5-1 TRBD1 TGCGCCAGCAGCGGCGGGACAGGGGGTGAAGAGACCCAGTACTTC CASSGGTGGEETQYF
TRBJ2-7 . TRBV10-2 . TGCGCCAGCAGTGAGACCACGGGGTACGAGCAGTACTTC CASSETTGYEQYF
TRBJ2-7 few TRBV18 TRBD2 TGTGCCAGCTCACCAGGGGACTTCCGGGAGGACTTC CASSPGDFREDF
TRBJ2-6 once TRBV10-3 . TGTGCCATCAGTGAGTCGACAGGCATTGGGGCCAACGTCCTGACTTTC CAISESTGIGANVLTF
TRBJ2-7 many TRBV7-2 . TGTGCCAGCAGCTTAATACCAGGGCTCTACGAGCAGTACTTC CASSLIPGLYEQYF
TRBJ1-5 many TRBV20-1 . TGCAGTGCTAGCGGGACGCGGAGCAATCAGCCCCAGCATTTT CSASGTRSNQPQHF
TRBJ2-2 many TRBV10-3 TRBD1 TGTGCCATCAGTACGGGACAGATGAACACCGGGGAGCTGTTTTTT CAISTGQMNTGELFF
TRBJ2-7 many TRBV20-1 . TGCAGTGCTAGGGGGGCACCCAAAGGTACCCACGAGCAGTACTTC CSARGAPKGTHEQYF
TRBJ2-1 many TRBV24-1 TRBD1 TGTGCCACCAGTCGACAGGGGGCACGGGAGCAGTTCTTC CATSRQGAREQFF
TRBJ2-5 few TRBV7-6 TRBD1 TGTGCCAGCAGCTTAGTTGACAGGGGGCTTCAGTACTTC CASSLVDRGLQYF
TRBJ2-7 many TRBV20-1 TRBD2 TGCAGTGCTAGAGATGCCGGGGGGGAAGGTCTCTACGAGCAGTACTTC CSARDAGGEGLYEQYF
TRBJ2-3 . TRBV28 TRBD2 TGTGCCAGCAGTTTCATTACCCCGGGACTAGCGGGAGTCACAGATACGCAGTATTTT CASSFITPGLAGVTDTQYF
TRBJ2-7 many TRBV20-1 TRBD2 TGCAGTGCTAGGGTAGCGGCCGGGGGGTTCGTGGAGCAGTACTTC CSARVAAGGFVEQYF
TRBJ2-7 many TRBV10-3 . TGTGCCATCAGTGCTGGGCAGCCCTACGAGCAGTACTTC CAISAGQPYEQYF
TRBJ2-5 many TRBV7-9 . TGTGCCAGCAGCTCCAAAGAGACCCAGTACTTC CASSSKETQYF
TRBJ2-3 many TRBV7-2 . TGTGCCAGCAGCACCATCACAGATACGCAGTATTTT CASSTITDTQYF
TRBJ2-3 many TRBV7-8 TRBD2 TGTGCCAGCAGCTTAGGACTAGCGGGAGTATATACGCAGTATTTT CASSLGLAGVYTQYF
TRBJ1-2 many TRBV5-1 . TGCGCCAGCAGCTTGGATGGTCGGGGGTACTATGGCTACACCTTC CASSLDGRGYYGYTF
TRBJ2-7 many TRBV24-1 TRBD1 TGTGCCACCAGTGATTACGGGACAGGGAGGTACGAGCAGTACTTC CATSDYGTGRYEQYF
TRBJ2-1 . TRBV29-1 TRBD2 TGCAGCGTTGAGGGGCTAGCGGTATACAATGAGCAGTTCTTC CSVEGLAVYNEQFF
TRBJ1-1 many TRBV28 . TGTGCCAGCAGTCCCATAGATCGAGACAGAGCGAACACTGAAGCTTTCTTT CASSPIDRDRANTEAFF
TRBJ1-5 many TRBV4-1 . TGCGCCAGCAGCCAAGTAGGTGAGGGGAATCAGCCCCAGCATTTT CASSQVGEGNQPQHF